This T cell receptor (beta chain) came from a study of T cell repertoires in cytomegalovirus infection. Turning to the study itself: Both CMV infection and a matching HLA type were indicated by public TCR beta signatures.

With 7 bases removed from V and 6 bases from J, the gap between germline ends came to 13 bases. This CDR3 has 13 residues. The germline gives CDR1 LNHDA, CDR2 SQIVND (reference sequence). Study-level findings and limits: Carriers of CMV and the relevant HLA type were discriminated by public TCR beta frequency.

TCRdb recomputed calls from the reads with MiXCR, one row per CDR3 protein. The repertoire holds 350,000 to 550,000 distinct CDR3 sequences, with 25% to 40% as singletons. This clonotype was seen only once. Its antigen is undetermined. Sequences were obtained from PBMCs. V is TRBV19 and J is TRBJ2-1, with a tentative D call TRBD2 (6 bases). This receptor was identified in a human donor in good health (CMV status not recorded). Some clones in this sample may be carry-over from other donors' samples. DNA of the CDR3: TGTGCCAGTACGAGGGCTAGCGTCAATGAGCAGTTCTTC. Residues: CASTRASVNEQFF.